Listed below are T cell receptor beta chains from one sample, sequenced in a study of blood T cells in healthy people across ages. TCRdb ran MiXCR on the 5' RACE reads and lists one entry per CDR3 protein. The sample records hundreds of thousands of distinct CDR3 sequences, roughly 60% being singletons. Material for sequencing was blood. The source is a man aged 30 to 45 in good health. Each CDR3 is given with its conserved first and last residue. Each record gives: V gene, D gene, J gene, clone size, CDR3 DNA, CDR3 protein. D genes are given only for firm matches. Expanded clones are given a class, and other clones once, few, many or no size at all.

V gene: TRBV7-2; D gene: TRBD1; J gene: TRBJ1-1; clone size: -; CDR3 DNA: TGTGCCAGCAGCCTACAGGGGTTAGGTGAAGCTTTCTTT; CDR3 protein: CASSLQGLGEAFF
V gene: TRBV12-5; D gene: -; J gene: TRBJ2-1; clone size: -; CDR3 DNA: TGTGCTAGTGGTTTGGCCCGGGCCGGAGGAGACAACAATGAGCAGTTCTTC; CDR3 protein: CASGLARAGGDNNEQFF
V gene: TRBV28; D gene: TRBD2; J gene: TRBJ2-7; clone size: -; CDR3 DNA: TGTGCCAGCAGTTTATCGCCGGGGTTGGGAGCGGGAGACCGCGAGCAGTACTTC; CDR3 protein: CASSLSPGLGAGDREQYF
V gene: TRBV27; D gene: -; J gene: TRBJ1-6; clone size: -; CDR3 DNA: TGTGCCAGCAGTCTCAGGGACTCACCCCCCCACTTT; CDR3 protein: CASSLRDSPPHF
V gene: TRBV28; D gene: -; J gene: TRBJ2-2; clone size: -; CDR3 DNA: TGTGCCAGCAGTTTTCTGGCAATGAACACCGGGGAGCTGTTTTTT; CDR3 protein: CASSFLAMNTGELFF
V gene: TRBV20-1; D gene: -; J gene: TRBJ1-1; clone size: -; CDR3 DNA: TGCAGTGCTAGATGGGGTGCAGGGACCGCTTTCTTT; CDR3 protein: CSARWGAGTAFF
V gene: TRBV5-1; D gene: TRBD1; J gene: TRBJ2-6; clone size: few; CDR3 DNA: TGCGCCAGCAGCTTGCCCCGGGACAGGAGATCTGGGGCCAACGTCCTGACTTTC; CDR3 protein: CASSLPRDRRSGANVLTF
V gene: TRBV5-1; D gene: TRBD1; J gene: TRBJ2-1; clone size: -; CDR3 DNA: TGCGCCAGCAGCTTTACCCAGGGGGCCTACAATGAGCAGTTCTTC; CDR3 protein: CASSFTQGAYNEQFF
V gene: TRBV29-1; D gene: -; J gene: TRBJ2-7; clone size: few; CDR3 DNA: TGCAGCGTCAGACTAACCAACTCCTACGAGCAGTACTTC; CDR3 protein: CSVRLTNSYEQYF
V gene: TRBV20-1; D gene: -; J gene: TRBJ1-5; clone size: -; CDR3 DNA: TGCAGTGCTAGTCCCAATCAGCCCCAGCATTTT; CDR3 protein: CSASPNQPQHF
V gene: TRBV10-3; D gene: -; J gene: TRBJ1-5; clone size: few; CDR3 DNA: TGTGCCATCAGTGAGAACAACAGGGATCGAAATCAGCCCCAGCATTTT; CDR3 protein: CAISENNRDRNQPQHF
V gene: TRBV7-9; D gene: -; J gene: TRBJ2-7; clone size: few; CDR3 DNA: TGTGCCAGCAGTTCCTCACGGGGGAGCTACGAACAGTACTTC; CDR3 protein: CASSSSRGSYEQYF
V gene: TRBV20-1; D gene: TRBD2; J gene: TRBJ2-3; clone size: few; CDR3 DNA: TGCAGTGCTAGTATGGCCGCGGGGGAGGTAGATACGCAGTATTTT; CDR3 protein: CSASMAAGEVDTQYF
V gene: TRBV28; D gene: -; J gene: TRBJ1-3; clone size: -; CDR3 DNA: TGTGCCAGCAGTGTAACAGGGTATTATGTCCCGGAGTTGAGAAACACCATATATTTT; CDR3 protein: CASSVTGYYVPELRNTIYF
V gene: TRBV15; D gene: TRBD2; J gene: TRBJ2-7; clone size: -; CDR3 DNA: TGTGCCACCAGCAGGACCGCTAGCGGGACAAGCTCCTACGAGCAGTACTTC; CDR3 protein: CATSRTASGTSSYEQYF
V gene: TRBV11-2; D gene: -; J gene: TRBJ2-5; clone size: few; CDR3 DNA: TGTGCCAGCAGCTCCTGGGAGACCCAGTACTTC; CDR3 protein: CASSSWETQYF
V gene: TRBV20-1; D gene: -; J gene: TRBJ1-1; clone size: -; CDR3 DNA: TGCAGTGCTAGACTTCCCGGAAGGACTGAAGCTTTCTTT; CDR3 protein: CSARLPGRTEAFF
V gene: TRBV10-3; D gene: -; J gene: TRBJ2-7; clone size: -; CDR3 DNA: TGTGTCATCAGTGAGTCCTCAGGGGACTACGAGCAGTACTTC; CDR3 protein: CVISESSGDYEQYF
V gene: TRBV3-1; D gene: TRBD2; J gene: TRBJ2-5; clone size: few; CDR3 DNA: TGTGCCAGCAGCCATCCCGGGACTAGCGGGAGGGAGACCCAGTACTTC; CDR3 protein: CASSHPGTSGRETQYF
V gene: TRBV20-1; D gene: -; J gene: TRBJ2-3; clone size: -; CDR3 DNA: TGCAGTGCTCCTCTATGGAGCACAGATACGCAGTATTTT; CDR3 protein: CSAPLWSTDTQYF
V gene: TRBV7-2; D gene: -; J gene: TRBJ2-1; clone size: few; CDR3 DNA: TGTGCCAGCAGCTTAAACCGGGAAGACAATGAGCAGTTCTTC; CDR3 protein: CASSLNREDNEQFF
V gene: TRBV28; D gene: TRBD2; J gene: TRBJ2-7; clone size: few; CDR3 DNA: TGTGCCAGCAGTCTTAGCGGGCGTATCTACGAGCAGTACTTC; CDR3 protein: CASSLSGRIYEQYF
V gene: TRBV4-3; D gene: -; J gene: TRBJ2-3; clone size: few; CDR3 DNA: TGCGCCAGCAGCCAAGCATGGACACCTACAGATACGCAGTATTTT; CDR3 protein: CASSQAWTPTDTQYF
V gene: TRBV5-1; D gene: TRBD1; J gene: TRBJ2-7; clone size: -; CDR3 DNA: TGCGCCAGCAGCTGGGTTGGGACAGGGGACTACGAGCAGTACTTC; CDR3 protein: CASSWVGTGDYEQYF
V gene: TRBV7-9; D gene: TRBD1; J gene: TRBJ1-5; clone size: -; CDR3 DNA: TGTGCCAGCAGCTTTCAGGGGGCTAGTCAGCCCCAGCATTTT; CDR3 protein: CASSFQGASQPQHF
V gene: TRBV5-1; D gene: TRBD1; J gene: TRBJ2-5; clone size: few; CDR3 DNA: TGCGCCAGCAGCTATCGGACAGGGCCTCAAGAGACCCAGTACTTC; CDR3 protein: CASSYRTGPQETQYF
V gene: TRBV4-2; D gene: -; J gene: TRBJ2-1; clone size: -; CDR3 DNA: TGTGCCAGCAGCCAAGAGAGTTGGGGCAATGAGCAGTTCTTC; CDR3 protein: CASSQESWGNEQFF
V gene: TRBV20-1; D gene: -; J gene: TRBJ1-2; clone size: -; CDR3 DNA: TGCAGTGCTCAAAGGGAGCCCGGCTACACCTTC; CDR3 protein: CSAQREPGYTF
V gene: TRBV5-1; D gene: -; J gene: TRBJ2-7; clone size: once; CDR3 DNA: TGCGCCAGCAAAATCGTCGCAAGCTCCAACGAGCAGTACTTC; CDR3 protein: CASKIVASSNEQYF
V gene: TRBV11-2; D gene: -; J gene: TRBJ2-4; clone size: -; CDR3 DNA: TGTGCCAGCAGCTTAGAAATTGGTCCTCAGGCATGGAAGAACATTCAGTACTTC; CDR3 protein: CASSLEIGPQAWKNIQYF
V gene: TRBV6-1; D gene: -; J gene: TRBJ2-7; clone size: -; CDR3 DNA: TGTGCCAGCAGTGAACGGACCCTAGGCTCCTACGAGCAGTACTTC; CDR3 protein: CASSERTLGSYEQYF
V gene: TRBV20-1; D gene: TRBD1; J gene: TRBJ1-4; clone size: -; CDR3 DNA: TGCAGTGCTGCGCGGGACAGCAATGAAAAACTGTTTTTT; CDR3 protein: CSAARDSNEKLFF
V gene: TRBV30; D gene: -; J gene: TRBJ2-1; clone size: many; CDR3 DNA: TGTGCCTGGAGTCCGGCAGGGGTGGGTGAGCAGTTCTTC; CDR3 protein: CAWSPAGVGEQFF
V gene: TRBV20-1; D gene: -; J gene: TRBJ2-1; clone size: -; CDR3 DNA: TGCAGTGCTACCCCCTTGACAGGCGGGACATTTGATGAGCAGTTCTTC; CDR3 protein: CSATPLTGGTFDEQFF
V gene: TRBV9; D gene: -; J gene: TRBJ1-2; clone size: few; CDR3 DNA: TGTGCCAGCAGCGGGAGTGGCTACACCTTC; CDR3 protein: CASSGSGYTF
V gene: TRBV10-3; D gene: -; J gene: TRBJ2-1; clone size: -; CDR3 DNA: TGTGCCAGCGATTCTAGGGGGGGGCCCGATGAGCAGTTCTTC; CDR3 protein: CASDSRGGPDEQFF
V gene: TRBV28; D gene: -; J gene: TRBJ2-3; clone size: -; CDR3 DNA: TGTGCCAGCAGTTTACCGGGTCGAGATACGCAGTATTTT; CDR3 protein: CASSLPGRDTQYF
V gene: TRBV27; D gene: -; J gene: TRBJ2-7; clone size: -; CDR3 DNA: TGTGCCAGCAGTGTCGCGGACAGTTCCTACGAGCAGTACTTC; CDR3 protein: CASSVADSSYEQYF
V gene: TRBV7-2; D gene: -; J gene: TRBJ2-1; clone size: -; CDR3 DNA: TGTGCCAGCAGCTTAGACGGGTCTAGTAGGAATGAGCAGTTCTTC; CDR3 protein: CASSLDGSSRNEQFF
V gene: TRBV7-2; D gene: -; J gene: TRBJ1-5; clone size: -; CDR3 DNA: TGTGCCAGCAGCTTAAGAGGGGCTTATAATCAGCCCCAGCATTTT; CDR3 protein: CASSLRGAYNQPQHF
V gene: TRBV29-1; D gene: -; J gene: TRBJ2-6; clone size: few; CDR3 DNA: TGCAGCGTCAAGTCTGGGGCCAACGTCCTGACTTTC; CDR3 protein: CSVKSGANVLTF
V gene: TRBV6-1; D gene: -; J gene: TRBJ2-6; clone size: few; CDR3 DNA: TGTGCCAGCAAGACGACATCAAGTGGGGCCAACGTCCTGACTTTC; CDR3 protein: CASKTTSSGANVLTF
V gene: TRBV21-1; D gene: -; J gene: TRBJ2-7; clone size: -; CDR3 DNA: TGTGCCAGCAGCGCCGGACTAGCGGGAGGGATCTACGAGCAGTACTTC; CDR3 protein: CASSAGLAGGIYEQYF
V gene: TRBV10-3; D gene: -; J gene: TRBJ2-1; clone size: few; CDR3 DNA: TGTGCCATCAGTATCCGGGACAACAATGAGCAGTTCTTC; CDR3 protein: CAISIRDNNEQFF
V gene: TRBV20-1; D gene: -; J gene: TRBJ2-7; clone size: -; CDR3 DNA: TGCAGTGCTCTAGCCGGGAGATCCTACGAGCAGTACTTC; CDR3 protein: CSALAGRSYEQYF
V gene: TRBV28; D gene: TRBD2; J gene: TRBJ2-7; clone size: few; CDR3 DNA: TGTGCCAGCAGTGGCAGGACTAGCGCGAGCTACGAGCAGTACTTC; CDR3 protein: CASSGRTSASYEQYF